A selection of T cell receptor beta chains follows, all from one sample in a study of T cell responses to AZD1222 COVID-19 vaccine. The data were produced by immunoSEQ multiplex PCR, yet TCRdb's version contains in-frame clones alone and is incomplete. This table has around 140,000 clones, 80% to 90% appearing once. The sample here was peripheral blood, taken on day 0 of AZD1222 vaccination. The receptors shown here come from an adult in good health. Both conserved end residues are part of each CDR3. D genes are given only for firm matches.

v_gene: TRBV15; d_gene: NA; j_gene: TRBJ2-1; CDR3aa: CATSRLDSVPNEQFF
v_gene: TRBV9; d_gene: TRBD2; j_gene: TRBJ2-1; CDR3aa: CASSVVVGGLYNEQFF
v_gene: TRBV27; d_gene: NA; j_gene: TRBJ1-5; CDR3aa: CASSLVYSNQPQHF
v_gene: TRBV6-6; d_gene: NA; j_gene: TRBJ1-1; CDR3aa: CASRAQGLNTEAFF
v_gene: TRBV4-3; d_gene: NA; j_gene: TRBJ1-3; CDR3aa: CASSQEGLPGNTIYF
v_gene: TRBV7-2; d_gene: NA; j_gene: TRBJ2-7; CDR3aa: CASSFDISSGTYEQYF
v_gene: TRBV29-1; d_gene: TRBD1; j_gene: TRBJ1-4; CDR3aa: CSASDRGTNEKLFF
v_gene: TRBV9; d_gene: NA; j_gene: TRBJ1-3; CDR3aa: CASSLRTDSGNTIYF
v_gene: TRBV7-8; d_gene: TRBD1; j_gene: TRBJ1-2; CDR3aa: CASSFRWEGAPGYTF
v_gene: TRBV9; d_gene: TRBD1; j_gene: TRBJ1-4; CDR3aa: CASSVHGDSEKLFF
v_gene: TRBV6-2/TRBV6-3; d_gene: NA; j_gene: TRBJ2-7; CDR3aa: CASSYSSSSYEQYF
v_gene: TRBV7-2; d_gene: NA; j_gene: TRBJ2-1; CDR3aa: CASSLGPTDYNEQFF
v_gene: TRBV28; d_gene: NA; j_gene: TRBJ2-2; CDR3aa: CASSRPGPLGELFF
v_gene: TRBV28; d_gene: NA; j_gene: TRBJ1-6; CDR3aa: CASSSTRGYNSPLHF
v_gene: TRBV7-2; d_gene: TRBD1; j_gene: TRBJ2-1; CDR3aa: CASSPQRTGGKDEQFF
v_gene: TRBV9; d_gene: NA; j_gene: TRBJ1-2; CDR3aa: CASSPVGGYGYTF
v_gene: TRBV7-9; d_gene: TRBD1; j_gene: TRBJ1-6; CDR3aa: CASSLQGDLNSPLHF
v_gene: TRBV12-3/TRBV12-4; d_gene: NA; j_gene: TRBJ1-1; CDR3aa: CASSFPGSEAFF
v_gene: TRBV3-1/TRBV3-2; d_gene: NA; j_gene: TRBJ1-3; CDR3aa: CASSISGNTIYF
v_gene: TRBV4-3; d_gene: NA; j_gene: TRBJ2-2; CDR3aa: CASSQTQLTGELFF
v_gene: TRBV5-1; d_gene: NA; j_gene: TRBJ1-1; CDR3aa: CASSLGTTPGTEAFF
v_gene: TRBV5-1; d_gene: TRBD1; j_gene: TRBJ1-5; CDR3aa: CASSPGTVDNQPQHF
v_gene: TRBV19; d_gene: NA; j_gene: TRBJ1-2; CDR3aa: CASSSPGLNYGYTF
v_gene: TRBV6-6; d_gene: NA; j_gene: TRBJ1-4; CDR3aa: CASSYFYSRNEKLFF
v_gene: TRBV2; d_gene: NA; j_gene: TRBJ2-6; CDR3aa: CASSEAAISSGANVLTF
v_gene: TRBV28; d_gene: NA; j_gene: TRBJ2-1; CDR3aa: CASSFSRGSRAYNEQFF
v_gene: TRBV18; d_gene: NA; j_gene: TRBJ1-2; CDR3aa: CASSQTKVIDGYTF
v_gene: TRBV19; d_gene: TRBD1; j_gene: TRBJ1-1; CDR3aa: CASCHSQGGTEAFF
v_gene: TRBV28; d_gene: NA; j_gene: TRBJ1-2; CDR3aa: CASSLGNTNYGYTF
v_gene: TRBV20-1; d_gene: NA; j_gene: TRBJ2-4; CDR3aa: CSASRPGLADGANIQYF
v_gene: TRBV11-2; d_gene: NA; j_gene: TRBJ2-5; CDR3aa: CASRAARGGETQYF
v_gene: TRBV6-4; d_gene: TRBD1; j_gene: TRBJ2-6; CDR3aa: CASSAGTGSGANVLTF
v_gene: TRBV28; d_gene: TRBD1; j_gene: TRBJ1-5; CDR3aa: CASSFAGGGNQPQHF
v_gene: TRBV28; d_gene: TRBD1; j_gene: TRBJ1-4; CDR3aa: CATRGTANEKLFF
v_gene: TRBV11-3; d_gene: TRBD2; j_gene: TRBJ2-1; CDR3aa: CASRPIAGGGSSYNEQFF
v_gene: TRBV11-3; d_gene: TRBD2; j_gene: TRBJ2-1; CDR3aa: CASTRTSGRDEQFF
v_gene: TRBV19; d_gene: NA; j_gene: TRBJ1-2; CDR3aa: CASSATSNYGYTF
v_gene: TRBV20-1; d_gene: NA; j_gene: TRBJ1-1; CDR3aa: CSASNMNTEAFF
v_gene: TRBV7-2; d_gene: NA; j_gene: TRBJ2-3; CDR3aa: CASSHTGSTDTQYF
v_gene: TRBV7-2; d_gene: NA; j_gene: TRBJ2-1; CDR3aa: CASSLTGRGRGYNEQFF
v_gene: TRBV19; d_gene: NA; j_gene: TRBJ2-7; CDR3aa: CASSSQGPYEQYF